The 32 T cell receptor delta chains below were found in one sample sequenced in a study of γδ T cells in repeated Plasmodium falciparum infection. TCRdb reanalyzed the multiplex PCR reads using CATT. The sample has around 46,000 delta-chain clones; roughly 2% are singletons. Gammadelta T cells were flow-sorted from PBMC into Vgamma9/Vdelta2+ and Vdelta2-negative populations for bulk analysis. Sequencing input: gamma-delta T cells from blood. The source of these receptors is a pool of human donors (malaria-infected and uninfected, not separated).

This clone was seen only a few times. TCRdb assigns this DNA the protein of a much larger clone, which departs from its translation at residue 11; this likely reflects a read error, and the protein shown comes from translating the DNA. The chain uses TRDV3 and TRDJ1; D remains ambiguous. TCRdb gives no J gene; it was assigned here by matching the DNA to germline. This CDR3 is built from 14 residues. Germline V lookup: CDR1 TVYSNPD, CDR2 GDNSRS (reference sequence). In DNA form, the CDR3 reads TGTGCCTTTGAGCCCCCGACATACACCGATAGACTCATCTTT. Translated, it gives CAFEPPTYTDRLIF.

Of note for this clone: TCRdb records a much larger clone's protein for this DNA, with a difference at residue 4 that likely arises from a read error; the protein given is the translation of the DNA. The genes are TRDV1 and TRDJ1; D could derive from TRDD2 or TRDD3 (5 bases each). The J gene was not available in TCRdb and was assigned here by matching the DNA to germline segments. There are 14 residues in the CDR3. Germline V gene data show CDR1 as TSWWSYY and CDR2 as QGS. V lost 7 bases, J lost 6 bases, and 18 bases lay in between. The CDR3 loop reads CALEPTGGVNKLIF. The CDR3 DNA reads as TGTGCTCTTGAACCTACCGGGGGTGTGAATAAACTCATCTTT.

A remark on this clone: One base separates it from a far larger clone, so it is likely a read error. This sample includes further DNA sequences coding for the same CDR3. The chain is built from TRDV3 and TRDJ1; a possible D gene is TRDD2 (6 bases). Matching the DNA to germline supplied the J gene, which TCRdb does not give. V gave up 5 bases and J gave up 2 bases, with 15 bases separating them. Germline CDR1 is TVYSNPD and CDR2 is GDNSRS (reference sequence). The CDR3 sequence is 13 residues long. The CDR3 sequence is CALPLVLTDKLIF. In DNA form, the CDR3 reads TGTGCCCTTCCTCTCGTTCTAACCGATAAACTCATCTTT. Together with reference TRDV3 and TRDJ1, the CDR3 gives the full variable domain: CDKVTQSSPDQTVASGSEVVLLCTYDTVYSNPDLFWYRIRPDYSFQFVFYGDNSRSEGADFTQGRFSVKHILTQKAFHLVISPVRTEDSATYYCALPLVLTDKLIFGKGTRVTVEP.

In its sample, this clone was seen a few times. The protein TCRdb lists belongs to a much larger clone and differs from this DNA's translation at residue 4, which points to a read error; the protein shown is made from the DNA. J is TRDJ1 and V is TRDV3; 11 bases are shared with TRDD3. In the absence of a J gene in TCRdb, the DNA was matched to germline to assign it here. There are 21 residues in the CDR3. V was pared by 1 base and J by 3 bases, with 25 bases of the junction left unmatched. Germline assignment: CDR1 TVYSNPD and CDR2 GDNSRS (reference sequence). CDR3 loop: CAFTINPRYIGGYAVADKLIF. The DNA of the CDR3 is TGTGCCTTTACAATTAACCCTCGATACATTGGGGGATACGCTGTAGCCGATAAACTCATCTTT.

To note about this clone: TCRdb's listed protein matches a much larger clone and diverges from this DNA's translation at residue 18, likely through a read error; the protein shown comes from the DNA. This chain joins TRDV1 and TRDJ1; 8 nucleotides line up with TRDD3. As TCRdb names no J gene, one was assigned here on the basis of a DNA match to germline. This CDR3 has 21 amino acids. Germline V lookup: CDR1 TSWWSYY, CDR2 QGS. The CDR3 region is CALGELVGSPRWGYHTDRLIF. CDR3 DNA sequence: TGTGCTCTTGGGGAACTAGTAGGTTCTCCTAGGTGGGGATACCACACCGATAGACTCATCTTT.

The table lists this clone with a few counts. TCRdb has a much larger clone's protein, which differs at residue 19 from the translation of this DNA, likely because of a read error; what is shown is the protein translated from the DNA. The rearrangement joins TRDV1 to TRDJ1; TRDD3 agrees at 11 bases. The J gene comes from matching the DNA to germline here; TCRdb lacks it. The germline gives CDR1 TSWWSYY, CDR2 QGS. CDR3 length: 24 amino acids. J gave up 7 bases and V 1 base, and 32 bases lay outside the gene matches. CDR3 loop: CALGERPLFPYVYTYWGIVGKLIF. The CDR3, as DNA: TGTGCTCTTGGGGAACGACCTTTATTCCCCTACGTTTATACGTACTGGGGGATAGTAGGTAAACTCATCTTT.

In this sample, this clone turned up a few times. This DNA's translation differs at residue 16 from TCRdb's protein, which comes from a much larger clone; a read error is likely, and the protein shown is translated from the DNA. J gene calling gave no result, while the V gene is TRDV2. The germline V gene has CDR1 GEAIGNYY and CDR2 EKD. The CDR3 length is 18 residues. CDR3 nucleotide sequence: TGTGCCTGTGACGCGATATCTTCCAACTCCTGGGACACCCGACAGGTGTTTTTC. It translates to CACDAISSNSWDTRQVFF.

About this clone itself: This DNA translates differently at residue 10 from the TCRdb protein, which is that of a much larger clone; a read error is likely, and the protein shown is the DNA's own translation. The chain couples TRDV2 to TRDJ1; 7 bases line up with TRDD3. No J gene is reported in TCRdb; it was inferred here by comparing the DNA with germline. This CDR3 comprises 20 residues. In germline, CDR1 is GEAIGNYY, CDR2 EKD. Trimming removed 4 bases from V and 3 bases from J; junction bases left unmatched: 25. The CDR3 DNA reads TGTGCCTGTGAACCTATGGGGATAGAAAAGGTTCCAAGGGTGGCCGATAAACTCATCTTT. Translated, it gives CACEPMGIEKVPRVADKLIF.

This clone was counted ten times or more. TCRdb's protein for this DNA is that of a much larger clone and differs from the translation at residue 7, likely a read error; the protein shown is the DNA translation. The chain recombines TRDV3 with TRDJ1, with 7 bases fitting TRDD3. Here the J gene was assigned by germline matching of the DNA, as TCRdb has none. CDR1 and CDR2 from the germline V gene are TVYSNPD and GDNSRS (reference sequence). This CDR3 is 14 amino acids long. With 5 bases clipped from V and 5 bases from J, the junction kept 14 bases outside the gene matches. This CDR3 is CAVLWGVPPDKLIF. In DNA, the CDR3 is TGTGCCGTACTCTGGGGGGTACCTCCGGATAAACTCATCTTT.

This clone was seen a handful of times. The protein recorded in TCRdb matches a much larger clone and deviates from this DNA's translation at residue 9, suggesting a read error; the protein here is obtained by translating the DNA. V usage is TRDV1 and J usage is TRDJ1; tentative D call: TRDD3 (7 bases). The J gene is absent in TCRdb and was assigned here via DNA matching to germline. V gave up 1 base and J gave up 0 bases, with 30 bases separating them. Germline CDR1 reads TSWWSYY; CDR2 reads QGS. The CDR3 has 22 amino acids. The CDR3 coding sequence is TGTGCTCTTGGGGAACCTGCCTTCCCACGTGGGTACTGGGGTCCGTACACCGATAAACTCATCTTT. Its protein is CALGEPAFPRGYWGPYTDKLIF.

This clone was detected a few times. The TCRdb record carries a much larger clone's protein, which differs from this DNA's translation at residue 23; a read error is the likely cause, and the protein listed here is the DNA translation. V usage is TRDV1 and J usage is TRDJ1, with D possibly TRDD2 on 9 matching bases. Matching the DNA to germline supplied the J gene, which TCRdb does not give. This CDR3 is 26 amino acids long. Germline values: CDR1 TSWWSYY, CDR2 QGS. The CDR3 nucleotides are TGTGCTCTTGGGGAACTGGCCCTTTCCCCTTCCTACATCGAGGGATACGCCAAACAGTACACCGATGAACTCATCTTT. The encoded protein is CALGELALSPSYIEGYAKQYTDELIF.

This clone was picked up a small number of times. A far larger clone lies a single base away; this is likely a read error. The same CDR3 also results from other DNA sequences found in this sample. V gene TRDV2 combines with J gene TRDJ1; TRDD3 aligns across 8 bases. The J gene, missing from TCRdb, was assigned here through DNA to germline matching. Trimming removed 0 bases from V and 5 bases from J; junction bases left unmatched: 13. Looked up from germline, CDR1 is GEAIGNYY and CDR2 is EKD. The CDR3 runs to 17 residues. CDR3 DNA sequence: TGTGCCTGTGACACCGTTGGGGGATCCGGGGTCACTGATAAACTCATCTTT. Translated, it gives CACDTVGGSGVTDKLIF.

This clone was found a few times. The TCRdb protein, from a much larger clone, departs from this DNA's translation at residue 14, likely by read error; the protein shown derives from the DNA. The chain couples TRDV1 to TRDJ1; TRDD3 matches at 7 bases. TCRdb carries no J gene annotation; the J gene was assigned here by matching the DNA with germline. Germline loops: CDR1 TSWWSYY, CDR2 QGS. This CDR3 is built from 22 residues. J lost 0 bases, V lost 0 bases, and 22 bases had no gene match. The CDR3 DNA follows: TGTGCTCTTGGGGAACTAACCTACAACGTCTTACTGGGGAATGCTTACACCGATAAACTCATCTTT. Protein product: CALGELTYNVLLGNAYTDKLIF.

Concerning this clone: The protein TCRdb gives is from a much larger clone and does not agree with this DNA's translation at residue 11, likely a read error; the protein shown here comes from the DNA. The chain joins TRDV1 to TRDJ1; the match to TRDD3 covers 11 bases. The J gene is not listed in TCRdb, so it was assigned here from a DNA match to germline. This CDR3 has 20 amino acids. Germline CDR1 and CDR2: TSWWSYY and QGS. With V trimmed by 1 base and J by 4 bases, 17 bases remained unmatched. CDR3 nucleotides: TGTGCTCTTGGGGAACCATTGCCGACTCCAGCTGGGGGATACCGCGATAAACTCATCTTT. Its protein is CALGEPLPTPAGGYRDKLIF.

This clone was counted only a few times. A read error is the likely source, as a far larger clone sits one nucleotide away. Other DNA sequences in this specimen translate into the identical CDR3. The chain is built from TRDV1 and TRDJ1; 12 bases are a match to TRDD3. Here the J gene was assigned by germline matching of the DNA, as TCRdb has none. Germline CDR1 reads TSWWSYY; CDR2 reads QGS. The CDR3 sequence is 21 residues long. The CDR3 DNA reads as TGTGCTCTTGGAGTTGCCAGAGGCTGGGGGATACGAATCCTATACACCGACAAACTCATCTTT. Translated: CALGVARGWGIRILYTDKLIF.

This clone was detected a few times. The protein given by TCRdb reflects a much larger clone and differs at residue 15 from this DNA's translation, likely from a read error; the protein shown is the DNA's translation. Here the CDR3 reads CALGSPYSSAFHRGVRYTDKLIF. For the CDR3, the DNA is TGTGCTCTTGGGTCTCCGTATAGTTCAGCCTTCCATAGGGGGGTACGCTACACCGATAAACTCATCTTT. V and J are TRDV1 and TRDJ1, with D tentatively TRDD2 (6 bases). TCRdb does not report a J gene; here it was assigned by matching the DNA to germline references. The CDR3 loop spans 23 amino acids. With 5 bases removed from V and 0 bases from J, the gap between germline ends came to 37 bases. Germline V gene data show CDR1 as TSWWSYY and CDR2 as QGS.

This clone has ten or more counts. This DNA's translation and the protein TCRdb lists, from a much larger clone, do not match at residue 3, likely due to a read error; the protein shown is translated from the DNA. The rearrangement uses TRDV1 and TRDJ1; TRDD3 aligns across 7 bases. Germline trimming cut 10 bases from V and 9 bases from J; bases unmatched to any gene: 11. Germline V lookup: CDR1 TSWWSYY, CDR2 QGS. This CDR3 has 12 amino acids. This chain's CDR3 is CAPVSVDTELIF. CDR3 bases: TGTGCTCCTGTATCAGTGGATACGGAACTCATCTTT.

With regard to this clone: A read error likely explains why the TCRdb protein, taken from a much larger clone, differs from this DNA's translation at residue 15; the protein shown is translated from the DNA. The chain is built from TRDV1 and TRDJ1, with TRDD2 matching 9 bases. The J gene, missing from TCRdb, was assigned here through DNA to germline matching. J gave up 4 bases and V 1 base, and 22 bases lay outside the gene matches. The CDR3 is made up of 21 amino acids. CDR1 and CDR2 (germline): TSWWSYY, QGS. The CDR3 DNA sequence: TGTGCTCTTGGGGAACCTACCCTTACTCCTTCCTACTGGGGAGAGGGCGATAAACTCATCTTT. As protein: CALGEPTLTPSYWGEGDKLIF.

This clone was seen only a few times. A far larger clone is one nucleotide away, so this likely arose from a read error. Additional DNA sequences in this sample encode the identical CDR3. V and J are TRDV2 and TRDJ1; TRDD3 matches at 10 bases. The J gene, absent from TCRdb, was called here by matching the DNA to germline. Per the germline V gene, CDR1 is GEAIGNYY and CDR2 is EKD. The CDR3 extends over 22 amino acids. CDR3 sequence reads: CACDTVVYTGGSPEKYTDKLIF. As DNA, the CDR3 is TGTGCTTGTGACACCGTCGTATACACTGGGGGATCCCCCGAAAAGTACACCGATAAACTCATCTTT.

This clone was seen ten or more times. The rearrangement links TRDV3 to TRDJ1; D call uncertain. TCRdb lists no J gene, so it was determined here by aligning the DNA to germline. The germline V and J ends were trimmed by 0 bases and 0 bases, with 14 bases remaining between them. The CDR3 runs 15 residues. The germline V gene has CDR1 TVYSNPD and CDR2 GDNSRS (reference sequence). This CDR3 reads CAFRGPAWYTDKLIF. The CDR3 region has the DNA TGTGCCTTTAGGGGACCCGCCTGGTACACCGATAAACTCATCTTT.

With respect to this clone: A far larger clone lies a single base away; this is likely a read error. Within the sample, other DNA sequences also encode this same CDR3. This chain uses TRDV1 with TRDJ1, with a tentative D call TRDD3 (5 bases). In the absence of a J gene in TCRdb, the DNA was matched to germline to assign it here. Germline CDR1 reads TSWWSYY; CDR2 reads QGS. The CDR3 contains 17 residues. The CDR3 sequence: CALGELGPIGDTDKLIF. The CDR3 DNA is TGTGCCCTTGGGGAACTAGGGCCTATTGGGGACACCGATAAACTCATCTTT.

A few counts support this clone. A far larger clone lies a single base away; this is likely a read error. This sample includes further DNA sequences coding for the same CDR3. V gene TRDV1 combines with J gene TRDJ1, with D possibly being TRDD3 (6 bases). In the absence of a J gene in TCRdb, the DNA was matched to germline to assign it here. This CDR3 has 25 amino acids. The germline CDR1 and CDR2 sequences are TSWWSYY and QGS. Trimming shortened V by 1 base and J by 0 bases, and 39 bases separated the two germline ends. The CDR3 region has the DNA TGTGCTCTTGGGGAACCCTATCTCCCCTTTCGATACGGGGTGGGGACCCTACGGTACACCGATAAACTCATCTTT. Translated: CALGEPYLPFRYGVGTLRYTDKLIF.

This clone was detected many times. TCRdb lists the protein of a much larger clone for this DNA, which differs at residue 10, so this is likely a read error; the protein given here is translated from the DNA itself. The chain carries TRDV2 and TRDJ1; TRDD3 agrees at 7 bases. The germline V gene encodes CDR1 GEAIGNYY and CDR2 EKD. The V gene end was trimmed by 6 bases and the J gene end by 3 bases; junction bases not matched to a gene: 12. This CDR3 region has 15 residues. The DNA of the CDR3 is TGTGCCTGTCGCTGGGGGGGTCCGTACGCCGATAAACTCATCTTT. This gives the protein CACRWGGPYADKLIF.

Ten or more counts support this clone. TCRdb pairs this DNA with a much larger clone's protein that differs at residue 11, likely a read error; the protein shown was translated from the DNA. V usage is TRDV2 and J usage is TRDJ1; D is perhaps TRDD3 (6 bases). Matching the DNA to germline supplied the J gene, which TCRdb does not give. The germline gives CDR1 GEAIGNYY, CDR2 EKD. V was shortened by 0 bases and J by 1 base, with 17 bases between the two germline ends. The length of the CDR3 is 17 residues. In DNA form, the CDR3 reads TGTGCCTGTGACACCCTCGGGGGGAACAAAAGCACCGATAAACTCATCTTT. Encoded protein: CACDTLGGNKSTDKLIF.

A remark on this clone: The mismatch at residue 14 between this DNA's translation and the TCRdb protein of a much larger clone likely reflects a read error; the protein shown is translated from the DNA. The chain couples TRDV2 to TRDJ1; the match to TRDD3 covers 13 bases. TCRdb leaves out the J gene; it was filled in here by matching the DNA to germline. Per germline, CDR1 GEAIGNYY and CDR2 EKD. The CDR3 has 20 residues. The junction had 14 bases not matched to a gene; V was cut back by 1 base and J by 1 base. The CDR3 DNA reads as TGTGCCTGTGACACGATATTACTGGGGGATACGCGGGCTTGCACCGATAAACTCATCTTT. It specifies CACDTILLGDTRACTDKLIF.

This clone was seen ten or more times. The protein given by TCRdb reflects a much larger clone and differs at residue 6 from this DNA's translation, likely from a read error; the protein shown is the DNA's translation. The gene calls are TRDV2 and TRDJ3, with TRDD3 identical over 9 bases. In the absence of a J gene in TCRdb, the DNA was matched to germline to assign it here. Trimming cost V 3 bases and J 0 bases; bases outside gene matches: 8. The CDR3 length is 19 residues. CDR1 and CDR2 (germline): GEAIGNYY, EKD. CDR3 sequence reads: CACDSMGDRSSWDTRQMFF. As DNA, the CDR3 is TGTGCCTGTGACTCCATGGGGGATAGGAGCTCCTGGGACACCCGACAGATGTTTTTC.

This clone appeared many times. The protein that TCRdb holds for this DNA derives from a much larger clone and differs from the translated DNA at residue 16, which likely indicates a read error; the protein shown here is translated from the DNA. CDR3 residues: CAYRSYFLRMSGGPRRRTDKLIF. The CDR3 DNA reads as TGTGCTTATAGGAGTTACTTCCTACGGATGAGTGGGGGACCCCGTAGGAGAACCGATAAACTCATCTTT. The chain uses TRAV38-2/DV8 and TRDJ1, with a weak D call TRDD2 (8 bases). The J gene, missing from TCRdb, was assigned here through DNA to germline matching. With 2 bases removed from V and 2 bases from J, the gap between germline ends came to 37 bases. The CDR3 loop spans 23 amino acids. Germline assignment: CDR1 TSESDYY and CDR2 QEAYKQQN.

This clone was observed a few times. A single base is all that separates this from a far larger clone, so a read error is likely. The same CDR3 arises from other DNA sequences in this sample as well. The CDR3 loop reads CALGELPLPPWGFTLTAQLFF. CDR3 coding DNA: TGTGCTCTTGGGGAACTACCCCTTCCCCCCTGGGGGTTTACTTTGACAGCACAACTCTTCTTT. The chain recombines TRDV1 with TRDJ2; maybe TRDD3 (7 bases). The J gene was not available in TCRdb and was assigned here by matching the DNA to germline segments. The V gene lost 0 bases and the J gene lost 0 bases, with 23 bases spanning the gap. Germline loops: CDR1 TSWWSYY, CDR2 QGS. The CDR3 runs to 21 residues.

To note about this clone: This likely came from a read error, as a far larger clone is one base away. This sample also contains other DNA sequences that code for the same CDR3. The chain carries TRDV1 and TRDJ1; 8 nucleotides match TRDD3. No J gene is reported in TCRdb; it was inferred here by comparing the DNA with germline. Germline loops: CDR1 TSWWSYY, CDR2 QGS. The CDR3 totals 20 residues. V trimming: 5 bases; J trimming: 8 bases; junction bases outside the gene matches: 28. CDR3 in DNA: TGTGCTCTTGGGTACGGCCTTCCCTCCTATCGGGGTGCTGGGGGACAGAAACTCATCTTT. This sequence encodes CALGYGLPSYRGAGGQKLIF.

This clone was seen only a few times. TCRdb pairs this DNA with a much larger clone's protein that differs at residue 17, likely a read error; the protein shown was translated from the DNA. Here the CDR3 reads CALGVKRTAGGYGPQWGTAQLFF. The CDR3 DNA reads as TGTGCTCTTGGGGTCAAACGAACTGCTGGGGGATACGGGCCCCAATGGGGGACAGCACAACTCTTCTTT. This chain uses TRDV1 with TRDJ2; 12 nucleotides match TRDD3. In the absence of a J gene in TCRdb, the DNA was matched to germline to assign it here. CDR3 length equals 23 residues. The germline gives CDR1 TSWWSYY, CDR2 QGS. V was pared by 4 bases and J by 4 bases, with 25 bases of the junction left unmatched.

A remark on this clone: With a far larger clone one base away, a read error is the likely cause. The V gene is TRDV1, but the J gene lacks a call. The CDR3 contains 15 residues. Germline CDR1 is TSWWSYY and CDR2 is QGS. The CDR3 loop is CALGERARRTDKLIF. The CDR3 DNA reads TGTGCTCTTGGGGAGCGGGCCCGGCGGACCGATAAACTCATCTTC.

This clone was detected only a few times. The protein TCRdb lists belongs to a much larger clone and differs from this DNA's translation at residue 12, which points to a read error; the protein shown is made from the DNA. This rearrangement joins TRDV3 to TRDJ1; 9 nucleotides align to TRDD3. The germline gives CDR1 TVYSNPD, CDR2 GDNSRS (reference sequence). This CDR3 contains 23 residues. V lost 4 bases and J lost 0; bases outside the gene matches: 33. CDR3: CASLSTGGQTAIVGVRYTDKLIF. CDR3 nucleotide sequence: TGTGCCTCCCTCAGTACTGGGGGACAGACGGCGATAGTGGGGGTGAGATACACCGATAAACTCATCTTT.